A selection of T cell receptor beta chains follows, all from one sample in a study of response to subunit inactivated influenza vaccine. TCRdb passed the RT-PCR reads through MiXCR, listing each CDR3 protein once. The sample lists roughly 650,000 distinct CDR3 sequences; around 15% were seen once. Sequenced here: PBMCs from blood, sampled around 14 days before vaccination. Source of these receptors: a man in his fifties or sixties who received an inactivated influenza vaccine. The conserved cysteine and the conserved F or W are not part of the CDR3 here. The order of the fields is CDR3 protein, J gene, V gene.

ASSLQGLRANEKLF | TRBJ1-4 | TRBV28
ASSSSGQISYEQY | TRBJ2-7 | TRBV6-2/TRBV6-3
SAADRGVGYEQY | TRBJ2-7 | TRBV20-1
SVPTVVSYEQY | TRBJ2-7 | TRBV29-1
ASSRGLAGDMETQY | TRBJ2-5 | TRBV7-9
ASSQAYTGELF | TRBJ2-2 | TRBV14
ASSSLSGAYNEQF | TRBJ2-1 | TRBV6-5
ASSPGQGVVQPQH | TRBJ1-5 | TRBV12-3/TRBV12-4
ASSRGRTNTGELF | TRBJ2-2 | TRBV11-2
STRQQETQY | TRBJ2-5 | TRBV29-1
ASSLGHLETQY | TRBJ2-5 | TRBV12-3/TRBV12-4
ASRPHRDAFPYEQY | TRBJ2-7 | TRBV28
ASSPVPGTGYEQY | TRBJ2-7 | TRBV18
ASSLYPMRETQY | TRBJ2-5 | TRBV11-2
SVEEWRGAADTQY | TRBJ2-3 | TRBV20-1
ASSFLWTSEETQY | TRBJ2-5 | TRBV5-6
ASSERGQGETQY | TRBJ2-5 | TRBV7-9
SAAGQGMQPQH | TRBJ1-5 | TRBV20-1
ASSYSTSGGETQY | TRBJ2-5 | TRBV5-1
ASSLGLAVFYNEQF | TRBJ2-1 | TRBV5-5
ASSMGRKGRIYNEQF | TRBJ2-1 | TRBV28
AISESRRGHEQY | TRBJ2-7 | TRBV10-3
SAEREPRTEAF | TRBJ1-1 | TRBV20-1
AISGEGLAGPSTDTQY | TRBJ2-3 | TRBV10-3
SVDISGQNTEAF | TRBJ1-1 | TRBV29-1
ASSLAARDRSHNEQF | TRBJ2-1 | TRBV5-1
ASSSISGRADGELF | TRBJ2-2 | TRBV28
ASSESIGNQPQH | TRBJ1-5 | TRBV6-1